The 21 T cell receptor beta chains below were found in one sample sequenced in a study of blood T cell repertoires in COVID-19 (dated by TCRdb to 2019 to 2021). To prepare the library, the immunoSEQ multiplex PCR assay was applied. TCRdb took this table from immuneACCESS and kept in-frame rearrangements with V and J called. Such tables lack part of the clones; where checked against another copy, unresolved V genes explain under half of the gap, and the rest is unexplained. Here the sample has tens of thousands of clones; approximately 74% occur a single time. The ten largest clones represent 2.5% to 3% of the sample. Material for sequencing was peripheral blood. The receptor source for this set is a human donor with acute or convalescent COVID-19. The donor label of this sample is uncertain.

A few counts support this clone. The chain links TRBV9 to TRBJ2-3; D unclear. Looked up from germline, CDR1 is SGDLS and CDR2 is YYNGEE. The CDR3 covers 12 residues. Trimming pared 4 bases from V and 1 base from J, leaving 4 bases between. The CDR3 is CASSPGTDTQYF. CDR3 sequence (DNA): TGTGCCAGCAGCCCGGGCACAGATACGCAGTATTTT. Based on the CDR3 plus reference TRBV9 and TRBJ2-3, the full variable domain is DSGVTQTPKHLITATGQRVTLRCSPRSGDLSVYWYQQSLDQGLQFLIQYYNGEERAKGNILERFSAQQFPDLHSELNLSSLELGDSALYFCASSPGTDTQYFGPGTRLTVL.

The gene calls are TRBV24-1 and TRBJ2-1; 7 positions agree with TRBD2. The CDR3 has 14 amino acids. V shed 1 base and J 6 bases; nucleotides not matched to a gene: 2. Germline V gives CDR1 KGHDR, CDR2 SFDVKD. The CDR3 is CATSDFWTSNEQFF. The CDR3 region has the DNA TGTGCCACCAGTGATTTTTGGACTAGCAATGAGCAGTTCTTC.

This sequence joins TRBV3-1 (or the pseudogene TRBV3-2) and TRBJ2-3; maybe TRBD1 (6 bases). Germline CDR1 is LGHDT and CDR2 is YNNKEL (reference sequence). This CDR3 contains 15 residues. V was pared by 0 bases and J by 4 bases, with 11 bases between. CDR3 loop: CASSQDGRGPDTQYF. As DNA, the CDR3 is TGTGCCAGCAGCCAAGACGGCAGGGGACCAGATACGCAGTATTTT.

CDR3 amino acids: CASSLGQPNTEAFF. The CDR3 nucleotides are TGCGCCAGCAGCTTGGGACAGCCCAACACTGAAGCTTTCTTT. This chain uses TRBV5-1 with TRBJ1-1; D possibly corresponds to TRBD1 (5 bases). Trimming pared 0 bases from V and 2 bases from J, leaving 8 bases between. The CDR3 contains 14 residues. Germline CDR1 reads SGHRS; CDR2 reads YFSETQ.

The genes are TRBV7-2 and TRBJ1-6; possible D gene TRBD1, 5 bases. Looked up from germline, CDR1 is SGHTA and CDR2 is FQGNSA. The CDR3 length is 13 residues. V was cut by 1 base and J by 9 bases, with 7 bases left in between. CDR3 nucleotide sequence: TGTGCCAGCAGCTTAGGGGGGGTTTCACCCCTCCACTTT. Translation: CASSLGGVSPLHF.

The chain combines TRBV2 with TRBJ1-4; 12 nucleotides line up with TRBD1. V dropped 8 bases and J dropped 8; count of bases not matched to a gene: 9. Germline V gives CDR1 SNHLY, CDR2 FYNNEI. The CDR3 loop spans 15 amino acids. CDR3 coding DNA: TGTGCCAGCGAGGGACAGGGGGCGCCCCGGGAAAAACTGTTTTTT. Amino acids: CASEGQGAPREKLFF.

The J gene is TRBJ1-5, the V gene TRBV27; 9 positions match TRBD1. The CDR3 runs 14 residues. CDR1 and CDR2 from the germline V gene are MNHEY and SMNVEV (reference sequence). After removal of 6 bases from V and 4 bases from J, the junction contained 4 bases not matched to a gene. The CDR3 region is CASRRTGDNQPQHF. CDR3 coding DNA: TGTGCCAGCAGGCGGACAGGGGATAATCAGCCCCAGCATTTT.

The gene calls are TRBV5-1 and TRBJ2-5; D is unresolved. The germline V and J ends were trimmed by 0 bases and 4 bases, with 10 bases remaining between them. Germline CDR1 reads SGHRS; CDR2 reads YFSETQ. The CDR3 is 14 residues long. The CDR3 DNA follows: TGCGCCAGCAGCTTGGATGCTAGTGGAGAGACCCAGTACTTC. It encodes CASSLDASGETQYF.

In its sample, this clone was seen a few times. The rearrangement uses TRBV3-1 (or the pseudogene TRBV3-2) and TRBJ1-1; 7 nucleotides line up with TRBD1. Germline loops: CDR1 LGHDT, CDR2 YNNKEL (reference sequence). The V gene end was trimmed by 4 bases and the J gene end by 2 bases; junction bases not matched to a gene: 7. This CDR3 is 15 amino acids long. CDR3 bases: TGTGCCAGCAGCCGAGCGACAGGGCCTAACACTGAAGCTTTCTTT. Protein product: CASSRATGPNTEAFF.

This sequence joins TRBV11-2 and TRBJ2-3; weak D call: TRBD1 (5 bases). Looked up from germline, CDR1 is SGHAT and CDR2 is FQNNGV. This CDR3 is 15 amino acids long. V was cut by 0 bases and J by 0 bases, with 7 bases left in between. CDR3 region: CASSLDRASTDTQYF. The DNA for the CDR3 is TGTGCCAGCAGCTTAGACAGGGCTAGCACAGATACGCAGTATTTT. Using reference TRBV11-2 and TRBJ2-3 for the parts outside the CDR3, the full variable domain is EAGVAQSPRYKIIEKRQSVAFWCNPISGHATLYWYQQILGQGPKLLIQFQNNGVVDDSQLPKDRFSAERLKGVDSTLKIQPAKLEDSAVYLCASSLDRASTDTQYFGPGTRLTVL.

This clone was seen once. The chain combines TRBV9 with TRBJ2-7; 10 nucleotides align to TRBD2. J lost 6 bases, V lost 1 base, and 13 bases had no gene match. Germline V CDR1 and CDR2: SGDLS, YYNGEE. The CDR3 is made up of 17 amino acids. The CDR3 nucleotides read TGTGCCAGCAGCGTACTAGCGGGGGCTCTCACACCTTGCGAGCAGTACTTC. It yields the protein CASSVLAGALTPCEQYF. Based on the CDR3 plus reference TRBV9 and TRBJ2-7, the full variable domain is DSGVTQTPKHLITATGQRVTLRCSPRSGDLSVYWYQQSLDQGLQFLIQYYNGEERAKGNILERFSAQQFPDLHSELNLSSLELGDSALYFCASSVLAGALTPCEQYFGPGTRLTVT.

The V call is TRBV5-5, the J call TRBJ2-3, with TRBD2 as a possible D gene (6 bases). CDR3 length: 14 amino acids. CDR1 and CDR2 (germline): SGHKS, YYEKEE (reference sequence). Trimming shortened V by 2 bases and J by 5 bases, and 12 bases separated the two germline ends. The CDR3 sequence is CASSLAGGGDTQYF. For the CDR3, the DNA is TGTGCCAGCAGCTTAGCGGGTGGGGGAGATACGCAGTATTTT.

This clone has more than one count but fewer than ten. This rearrangement joins TRBV3-1 (or the pseudogene TRBV3-2) to TRBJ2-4, with D possibly TRBD1 on 5 matching bases. From germline, CDR1 is LGHDT and CDR2 YNNKEL (reference sequence). Trimming left V 2 bases short and J 7 bases short, with 6 bases between. This CDR3 region has 12 residues. The CDR3 loop reads CASSQQGNIQYF. The CDR3, as DNA: TGTGCCAGCAGCCAACAGGGTAACATTCAGTACTTC.

The chain employs TRBV6-5 and TRBJ1-3, with 8 bases fitting TRBD1. CDR1 and CDR2 (germline): MNHEY, SVGAGI. V lost 6 bases and J lost 3; bases outside the gene matches: 4. CDR3 length equals 14 residues. CDR3 sequence reads: CASSDRGRGNTIYF. The CDR3 coding sequence is TGTGCCAGCAGCGACAGGGGCCGTGGAAACACCATATATTTT.

The chain carries TRBV5-1 and TRBJ2-2, with 9 bases identical to TRBD2. V lost 4 bases and J lost 6; bases outside the gene matches: 7. This CDR3 region has 15 residues. Germline CDR1 reads SGHRS; CDR2 reads YFSETQ. This CDR3 reads CASSKGLARAGELFF. The CDR3 coding sequence is TGCGCCAGCAGCAAGGGACTAGCCCGAGCCGGGGAGCTGTTTTTT.

This rearrangement joins TRBV6-2 or TRBV6-3 to TRBJ2-5; 7 bases are shared with TRBD2. The CDR3 contains 16 residues. Germline CDR1 MNHEY, CDR2 SVGEGT. The V gene end was trimmed by 6 bases and the J gene end by 7 bases; junction bases not matched to a gene: 17. The CDR3 is CASSPGRGRQWGTQYF. As DNA, the CDR3 is TGTGCCAGCAGCCCAGGGAGGGGCCGCCAATGGGGGACCCAGTACTTC.

This clone was picked up a small number of times. This chain links TRBV5-1 with TRBJ1-1, with D unclear. V dropped 10 bases and J dropped 1 base, with 14 bases sitting between them. Germline V lookup: CDR1 SGHRS, CDR2 YFSETQ. This CDR3 contains 13 residues. The CDR3 loop is CAPPGPGNTEAFF. The CDR3 DNA sequence: TGCGCCCCCCCCGGCCCAGGGAACACTGAAGCTTTCTTT.

The count of this clone is one. The genes are TRBV12-3 or TRBV12-4 and TRBJ1-2, with a tentative D call TRBD1 (5 bases). CDR3 length: 12 amino acids. Deletions cut 5 bases from V and 3 bases from J, with 7 bases between. In DNA form, the CDR3 reads TGTGCCAGCAGTGGGGGGGACTATGGCTACACCTTC. Amino acids: CASSGGDYGYTF.

V and J are TRBV28 and TRBJ1-2; no reliable D call. CDR3 length: 12 residues. With 10 bases removed from V and 8 bases from J, the gap between germline ends came to 17 bases. Looked up from germline, CDR1 is MDHEN and CDR2 is SYDVKM. The CDR3 sequence is CATPSGERGYTF. For the CDR3, the DNA is TGTGCCACTCCGTCCGGGGAAAGAGGCTACACCTTC.

The sample holds a few counts of this clone. Here the CDR3 reads CASTPTGNEKLFF. CDR3 bases: TGCGCCAGCACCCCGACAGGGAATGAAAAACTGTTTTTT. The chain uses TRBV5-1 and TRBJ1-4, with 7 bases fitting TRBD1. The CDR3 covers 13 residues. Trimming cost V 6 bases and J 5 bases; bases outside gene matches: 4. Germline V lookup: CDR1 SGHRS, CDR2 YFSETQ.

This clone was seen a single time. The chain is built from TRBV7-3 and TRBJ2-3; TRBD2 is a possible D gene (5 bases). With 6 bases removed from V and 1 base from J, the gap between germline ends came to 11 bases. Germline V gene lookup returns CDR1 SGHTA and CDR2 FQGTGA. The CDR3 contains 14 residues. CDR3: CASRAGSGTDTQYF. DNA for the CDR3: TGTGCCAGCAGGGCGGGTAGCGGCACAGATACGCAGTATTTT.